Sequencing of this T cell receptor beta chain was carried out in a study of blood T cells in healthy people across ages. Study-wide points: Unknown donor CMV status possibly confounded expanded clonotype changes.

Remarks on this clonotype: Antigen unknown.

There were healthy Caucasian individuals from Russia, aged about 6 to 100, serving as donors. PBMCs were isolated at a quantity of at least 6 million per sample. The total RNA that was extracted per sample amounted to at least 5 micrograms. J lost 7 bases, V lost 4 bases, and 16 bases had no gene match. Germline CDR1 is MNHEY and CDR2 is SVGEGT. The CDR3 consists of 16 residues. It was with a sample-barcoded 5' primer and a J-beta primer mix that a second PCR of roughly 7 to 12 cycles was run. TCRdb passed the 5' RACE reads through MiXCR, listing each CDR3 protein once. Among 800,000 to 950,000 distinct CDR3 sequences listed, around 48% were seen once.

This receptor was identified in a man younger than 45 in good health. The chain links TRBV6-2 or TRBV6-3 to TRBJ2-7; 7 nucleotides match TRBD2. Material for sequencing was blood. Here the CDR3 DNA reads TGTGCCAGCAGTTCGGCGGGAGCGGTGTTTGGCAATGAGCAGTACTTC. Protein: CASSSAGAVFGNEQYF.